The clone carrying this T cell receptor beta chain was recorded a few times. The data derive from a study of human T cells and chemical hapten exposure. In the study overall: DPC at 2% was the sensitizing agent, placed on approximately 2 cm by approximately 2 cm of upper inner arm skin.

The germline V gene has CDR1 KGHSH and CDR2 LQKENI. The germline V and J ends were trimmed by 1 base and 11 bases, with 20 bases remaining between them. The CDR3 contains 15 residues. Time point: patch test 1, 2 weeks after DPC sensitization. Documented treatment: therapeutic diphenylcyclopropenone sensitization with weekly scalp DPC. People who gave samples had alopecia, were 18 to 70 years old, and were suitable for DPC. Unfractionated whole blood yielded total RNA. TCRdb reprocessed the RACE reads via MiXCR and lists one record per CDR3 protein. The sample lists some 400,000 distinct CDR3 sequences; about 4.8% were seen once.

The clonotype was recovered from a woman aged 45-60 years with alopecia areata. Some clones in this sample may be carry-over from other donors' samples. V is TRBV18 and J is TRBJ1-1; D is undetermined. Sequenced material: whole blood, taken in connection with sensitization to the hapten diphenylcyclopropenone (DPC). For the CDR3, the DNA is TGTGCCAGCTCACCACGGACGAGAGTGGCCGATGGGGCTTTCTTT. Protein: CASSPRTRVADGAFF.